This TCR beta chain was observed in a study of T cells expressing NK-cell markers. Overall study: In sorted CD3+CD56+NKG2C+, CD3+CD56+NKG2C- and CD3+CD56-NKG2C+ T cells, TCR beta repertoires were obtained. Study-level points and caveats: One observes that, in several donors, these clonotypes were also the leading ones within the CD3+CD56-NKG2C+ fraction. CD8+ T cells in over 5 donors included dominant NKG2C+ clonotypes at about 1.0-8%.

The germline V gene encodes CDR1 MNHEY and CDR2 SVGAGI. CDR3 size: 11 residues. In regard to this clonotype: Its target is not known.

It was by 5'RACE template switching with UMIs that TCR beta cDNA was made. From the 5' RACE reads, TCRdb lists one entry per CDR3 protein and no DNA. The sample features about 460,000 distinct CDR3 sequences, with about 1.5% in its top ten. The sequenced sample was blood T cells: a sorted CD56 or NKG2C T cell subset, CD4+ or CD8+ T cells, or bulk PBMC T cells (not recorded which). The sequence derives from a woman aged 50 to 65 in good health. This sequence joins TRBV6-5 and TRBJ2-1. CDR3 in amino acids: CATDMGNEQFF.